The 19 T cell receptor beta chains given below trace back to one sample, sequenced in a study of ipilimumab plus nivolumab after autologous stem cell transplantation. Clones were sequenced by immunoSEQ multiplex PCR, and TCRdb holds only the in-frame ones, with some missing. This table holds roughly 16,000 clones, about 80% found once. The input for sequencing was PBMCs, taken in a trial of ipilimumab plus nivolumab as post-transplant consolidation. The receptors shown here come from a male donor with diffuse large B-cell lymphoma.

V gene TRBV19 combines with J gene TRBJ1-6, with TRBD1 as a possible D gene (5 bases). V was pared by 3 bases and J by 0 bases, with 12 bases between. The germline gives CDR1 LNHDA, CDR2 SQIVND (reference sequence). CDR3 length: 17 amino acids. DNA for the CDR3: TGTGCCAGTAGTATTTTACAGGCGAGCTCCTATAATTCACCCCTCCACTTT. It specifies CASSILQASSYNSPLHF.

The rearrangement joins TRBV7-8 to TRBJ1-4; TRBD1 is a possible D gene (6 bases). Germline CDR1 reads SGHVS; CDR2 reads FQNEAQ. Trimming removed 5 bases at V and 0 bases at J, with 13 bases between. This CDR3 is 16 amino acids long. CDR3 sequence (DNA): TGTGCCAGCAGCCGACTCGGGGGCACAACTAATGAAAAACTGTTTTTT. It specifies CASSRLGGTTNEKLFF.

The chain is built from TRBV7-2 and TRBJ2-5; 9 nucleotides agree with TRBD2. Looked up from germline, CDR1 is SGHTA and CDR2 is FQGNSA. V was pared by 1 base and J by 11 bases, with 5 bases of the junction left unmatched. The CDR3 consists of 13 residues. The CDR3 is CASSLGVAGEQYF. The DNA for the CDR3 is TGTGCCAGCAGCTTAGGGGTAGCGGGGGAGCAGTACTTC.

CDR3 sequence reads: CASSEEGGNGYTF. The CDR3 DNA reads TGTGCCAGCAGTGAAGAGGGAGGGAATGGCTACACCTTC. This sequence joins TRBV6-1 and TRBJ1-2; D ambiguous. V lost 1 base, J lost 6 bases, and 9 bases lay in between. The germline V gene encodes CDR1 MNHNS and CDR2 SASEGT. The CDR3 extends over 13 amino acids.

The rearrangement uses TRBV2 and TRBJ2-7; no firm D call. Between the trimmed V and J ends, which lost 4 bases and 4 bases, there was a span of 11 bases. This CDR3 region has 13 residues. Germline CDR1 SNHLY, CDR2 FYNNEI. CDR3 nucleotides: TGTGCCAGCAGTGGTTCGTTTTCATACGAGCAGTACTTC. This gives the protein CASSGSFSYEQYF.

The chain uses TRBV5-1 and TRBJ1-2; 10 nucleotides align to TRBD1. This CDR3 contains 15 residues. V lost 4 bases to trimming and J lost 8 bases; unmatched junction nucleotides: 11. CDR1 is SGHRS, CDR2 YFSETQ, per germline. The CDR3 loop is CASSPGQGEFRGYTF. In DNA form, the CDR3 reads TGCGCCAGCAGCCCCGGACAGGGGGAATTCCGGGGCTACACCTTC.

This clone has just one count. The chain uses TRBV18 and TRBJ2-5; D might be TRBD1 or TRBD2, each matching 5 bases. The CDR3 is 19 amino acids. V gave up 3 bases and J gave up 6 bases, with 29 bases separating them. Germline-derived CDR1 and CDR2 are KGHSH and LQKENI. The CDR3 region has the DNA TGTGCCAGCTCACCCCCTTTCCTCCCCAAGGGTTCGGGGCCTCAGACCCAGTACTTC. It translates to CASSPPFLPKGSGPQTQYF.

V is TRBV4-2 and J is TRBJ1-2; no firm D call. The V gene lost 0 bases and the J gene lost 0 bases, with 20 bases spanning the gap. This CDR3 contains 19 residues. Germline assignment: CDR1 LGHNA and CDR2 YNFKEQ. CDR3: CASSQETLHEAGANYGYTF. The CDR3 nucleotides read TGTGCCAGCAGCCAAGAAACGCTTCACGAGGCAGGAGCTAACTATGGCTACACCTTC.

The rearrangement uses TRBV6-6 and TRBJ1-3, with D tentatively TRBD1 (6 bases). The CDR3 spans 16 residues. CDR1 and CDR2 (germline): MNHNY, SVGAGI (reference sequence). V lost 4 bases and J lost 5, with 18 bases in between. The CDR3 DNA is TGTGCCAGCAGTTTACATACAGGGTCGGAGAGAAACACCATATATTTT. This encodes CASSLHTGSERNTIYF.

The rearrangement links TRBV4-2 to TRBJ1-6; 7 positions agree with TRBD1. CDR1 and CDR2 (germline): LGHNA, YNFKEQ. Trimming cost V 4 bases and J 8 bases; bases outside gene matches: 2. The CDR3 spans 13 residues. CDR3 residues: CASSPGTDSPLHF. DNA for the CDR3: TGTGCCAGCAGCCCGGGGACAGATTCACCCCTCCACTTT.

The rearrangement uses TRBV7-9 and TRBJ1-2; tentative D call: TRBD1 (6 bases). Germline CDR1 and CDR2: SEHNR and FQNEAQ (reference sequence). Trimming took 7 bases from V and 4 from J, leaving 19 bases between them. This CDR3 spans 15 amino acids. CDR3 protein: CASTLGGPEGYGYTF. CDR3 nucleotides: TGTGCCAGCACCCTGGGGGGGCCAGAGGGCTATGGCTACACCTTC. The full variable domain, with the rest looked up from reference TRBV7-9 and TRBJ1-2, is DTGVSQNPRHKITKRGQNVTFRCDPISEHNRLYWYRQTLGQGPEFLTYFQNEAQLEKSRLLSDRFSAERPKGSFSTLEIQRTEQGDSAMYLCASTLGGPEGYGYTFGSGTRLTVV.

The chain recombines TRBV2 with TRBJ2-4; 7 bases line up with TRBD1. The CDR3 loop spans 16 amino acids. The germline V gene encodes CDR1 SNHLY and CDR2 FYNNEI. The J segment lost 4 bases and the V segment lost 6 bases, leaving 12 bases of the junction unmatched. CDR3 sequence (DNA): TGTGCCAGCAGGGATCAAAACCGGGACAGAAAAAACATTCAGTACTTC. Its translation is CASRDQNRDRKNIQYF.

V gene TRBV28 combines with J gene TRBJ1-1; D unresolved. V lost 7 bases and J lost 2, with 11 bases in between. CDR3 length: 13 residues. Germline V gene data show CDR1 as MDHEN and CDR2 as SYDVKM. CDR3 in DNA: TGTGCCAGCAACAGACCATTCAACACTGAAGCTTTCTTT. Amino acid sequence: CASNRPFNTEAFF.

This CDR3 is CASSLPSGVGTDTQYF. CDR3 sequence (DNA): TGTGCCAGCAGCCTCCCCTCGGGGGTGGGAACAGATACGCAGTATTTT. This rearrangement joins TRBV16 to TRBJ2-3, with a possible D match to TRBD2 (6 bases). Deletions cut 4 bases from V and 3 bases from J, with 17 bases between. The CDR3 has 16 residues. CDR1 is KGHSY, CDR2 FQNENV, per germline.

The chain has TRBV28 and TRBJ2-3; TRBD2 matches 14 bases. From germline, CDR1 is MDHEN and CDR2 SYDVKM. Trimming cost V 4 bases and J 6 bases; bases outside gene matches: 6. This CDR3 has 16 residues. CDR3 sequence: CASSWTSGGRVDTQYF. DNA for the CDR3: TGTGCCAGCAGTTGGACTAGCGGGGGGCGTGTTGATACGCAGTATTTT.

The CDR3 loop is CASSLGDSAYEQYF. Written as DNA, the CDR3 is TGTGCCAGCAGCTTAGGGGACAGCGCCTACGAGCAGTACTTC. The gene calls are TRBV7-8 and TRBJ2-7, with 7 bases identical to TRBD1. The CDR3 covers 14 residues. Germline-derived CDR1 and CDR2 are SGHVS and FQNEAQ. V trimming: 1 base; J trimming: 2 bases; junction bases outside the gene matches: 2.

This rearrangement joins TRBV30 to TRBJ1-5; 8 bases match TRBD1. Germline assignment: CDR1 GTSNPN and CDR2 SVGIG (reference sequence). This CDR3 is built from 13 residues. The V gene end was trimmed by 7 bases and the J gene end by 2 bases; junction bases not matched to a gene: 4. The CDR3 region is CAFQGARNQPQHF. The CDR3 region has the DNA TGTGCCTTCCAGGGGGCCCGCAATCAGCCCCAGCATTTT. The entire variable domain, with the rest obtained from reference TRBV30 and TRBJ1-5, is as follows: SQTIHQWPATLVQPVGSPLSLECTVEGTSNPNLYWYRQAAGRGLQLLFYSVGIGQISSEVPQNLSASRPQDRQFILSSKKLLLSDSGFYLCAFQGARNQPQHFGDGTRLSIL.

The chain recombines TRBV11-1 with TRBJ1-5; 7 bases map to TRBD1. The CDR3 contains 15 residues. The V gene's germline CDR1 is SGHAT and CDR2 FQDESV (reference sequence). V lost 8 bases to trimming and J lost 5 bases; unmatched junction nucleotides: 12. This CDR3 reads CASPIQGQVYQPQHF. Here the CDR3 DNA reads TGTGCCAGCCCCATCCAAGGACAGGTATATCAGCCCCAGCATTTT.

The genes are TRBV29-1 and TRBJ2-7; unclear D gene. Germline CDR1 SQVTM, CDR2 ANQGSEA. The CDR3 totals 15 residues. The V and J ends lost 4 bases and 3 bases respectively, with 19 bases between them. The CDR3, as DNA: TGCAGCGTTGTCATAGTTCGTTTGGGTCTCTACGAGCAGTACTTC. Protein: CSVVIVRLGLYEQYF.